The 9 T cell receptor beta chains presented below share a single source sample, sequenced in a study of T-cell memory formation after mild COVID-19. MiXCR, run by TCRdb on the 5' RACE reads, gives a single entry per CDR3 protein. The sample gives roughly 240,000 distinct CDR3 sequences, approximately 15% of which show up once; under 2.5% is in the top ten. Input material: PBMCs or a T cell subset sorted from them (not recorded which). These receptors originate from an adult woman who had mild COVID-19 (a few samples of this study predate the infection). Cell type and time point are not known.

This clonotype was observed at least ten times. The rearrangement uses TRBV12-3 or TRBV12-4 and TRBJ2-1; TRBD2 aligns across 7 bases. The ends lost 0 bases at V and 4 bases at J; junction bases unmatched: 0. The CDR3 runs 14 residues. CDR3: CASSLAGGYNEQFF. The CDR3 nucleotides are TGTGCCAGCAGTTTAGCGGGAGGGTACAATGAGCAGTTCTTC.

The sample holds many counts of this clonotype. V and J are TRBV5-1 and TRBJ1-2; 11 nucleotides agree with TRBD1. J gave up 4 bases and V 7 bases, and 12 bases lay outside the gene matches. The CDR3 sequence is 16 residues long. Looked up from germline, CDR1 is SGHRS and CDR2 is YFSETQ. As DNA, the CDR3 is TGCGCCAGCCGCGACCCGGACAGGGGGCTCGTCTATGGCTACACCTTC. Encoded protein: CASRDPDRGLVYGYTF.

This clonotype turned up a few times. V gene TRBV24-1 combines with J gene TRBJ1-2; no definite D call. CDR3 size: 14 residues. In germline, CDR1 is KGHDR, CDR2 SFDVKD. Trimming took 0 bases from V and 5 from J, leaving 9 bases between them. The CDR3 sequence: CATSDLSSEYGYTF. The CDR3, as DNA: TGTGCCACCAGTGATTTGTCGTCGGAATATGGCTACACCTTC.

The V gene is TRBV29-1, the J gene TRBJ2-7; D could derive from TRBD1 or TRBD2 (6 bases each). The CDR3 has 15 residues. Germline values: CDR1 SQVTM, CDR2 ANQGSEA. Trimming took off 5 bases at V and 3 bases at J, with 20 bases between the two ends. The CDR3 DNA reads as TGCAGCGTTCGGAGGGGGGAAAGCGGAGTCTACGAGCAGTACTTC. Translated, it gives CSVRRGESGVYEQYF.

This clonotype showed up just a few times. The V gene is TRBV5-5, the J gene TRBJ2-1; no reliable D call. The CDR3 contains 14 residues. V was pared by 0 bases and J by 6 bases, with 10 bases between. Germline CDR1 is SGHKS and CDR2 is YYEKEE (reference sequence). In DNA, the CDR3 is TGTGCCAGCAGCTTGGTGTTTCCGGTCAATGAGCAGTTCTTC. Its translation is CASSLVFPVNEQFF.

This clonotype was found a few times. This rearrangement joins TRBV28 to TRBJ1-1; D is undetermined. CDR1 MDHEN and CDR2 SYDVKM come from the germline V gene. Trimming shortened V by 3 bases and J by 11 bases, and 16 bases separated the two germline ends. The CDR3 contains 13 residues. Here the CDR3 reads CASSLSAAHMAFF. The CDR3 DNA follows: TGTGCCAGCAGTTTGTCCGCTGCCCATATGGCTTTCTTT.

This clonotype was detected only a few times. The rearrangement joins TRBV9 to TRBJ1-2, with 7 bases identical to TRBD1. J was trimmed by 4 bases and V by 2 bases; bases with no gene match: 5. Per germline, CDR1 SGDLS and CDR2 YYNGEE. The CDR3 sequence is 14 residues long. CDR3 DNA sequence: TGTGCCAGCAGCGTTGACCGGGACAGCTATGGCTACACCTTC. As protein: CASSVDRDSYGYTF.

This clonotype was counted a few times. The rearrangement joins TRBV10-3 to TRBJ1-1; TRBD1 aligns across 10 bases. From germline, CDR1 is ENHRY and CDR2 SYGVKD. The CDR3 runs 16 residues. Trimming at V came to 3 bases and at J to 9 bases, leaving 13 bases not matched to a gene. Written as DNA, the CDR3 is TGTGCCATCAGTGAAGGCCTGAGACAGGGGGCTGCGAAAGCTTTCTTT. It is translated as CAISEGLRQGAAKAFF.

This clonotype turned up a few times. The chain recombines TRBV5-6 with TRBJ1-1; D not certain. V lost 4 bases and J 8 bases, leaving 12 bases between the germline ends. Germline CDR1 reads SGHDT; CDR2 reads YYEEEE. This CDR3 region has 12 residues. CDR3 protein: CASSPELSEAFF. The CDR3 DNA reads as TGTGCCAGCAGCCCCGAACTTAGCGAAGCTTTCTTT.